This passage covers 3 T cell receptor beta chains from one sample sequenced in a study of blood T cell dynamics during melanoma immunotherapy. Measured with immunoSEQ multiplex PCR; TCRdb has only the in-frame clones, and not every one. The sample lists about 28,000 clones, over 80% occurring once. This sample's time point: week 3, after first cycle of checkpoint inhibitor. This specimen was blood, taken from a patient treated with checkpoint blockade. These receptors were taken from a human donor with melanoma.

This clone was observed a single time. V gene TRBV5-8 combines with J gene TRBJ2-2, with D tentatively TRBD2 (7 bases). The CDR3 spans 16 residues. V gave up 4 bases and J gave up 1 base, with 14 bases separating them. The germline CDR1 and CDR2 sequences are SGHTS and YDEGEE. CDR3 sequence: CASSRNREGNTGELFF. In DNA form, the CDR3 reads TGTGCCAGCAGCCGGAACAGGGAGGGGAACACCGGGGAGCTGTTTTTT.

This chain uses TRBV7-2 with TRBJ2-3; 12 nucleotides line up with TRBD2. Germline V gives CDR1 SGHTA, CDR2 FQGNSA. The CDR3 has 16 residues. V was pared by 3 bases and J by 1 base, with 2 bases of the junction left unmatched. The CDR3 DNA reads TGTGCCAGCAGCTTGACTAGCGGGAGTCGCACAGATACGCAGTATTTT. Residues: CASSLTSGSRTDTQYF.

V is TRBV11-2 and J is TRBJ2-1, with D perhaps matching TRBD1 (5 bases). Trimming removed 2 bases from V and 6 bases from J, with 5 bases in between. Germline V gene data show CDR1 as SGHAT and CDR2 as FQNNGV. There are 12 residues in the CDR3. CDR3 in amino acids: CASSLQGNEQFF. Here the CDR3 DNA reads TGTGCCAGCAGCTTACAGGGCAATGAGCAGTTCTTC.